The clone carrying this T cell receptor (beta chain) was detected only a few times. Its specificity is unknown. The entry originates in a study of beta chain features in type 1 diabetes. On the study more broadly: Sorted cells examined across all samples numbered 107,917,701. General study points: There was no resolution here of whether HLA type influences TCRB rearrangement. For patients and controls alike, PCR might favor shorter templates to the same degree. Among all four CD4+ subsets, Type 1 diabetes patients had TCRB CDR3s that were moderately but significantly shorter.

Expressed TCRB transcripts were sequenced, since all the RNA that had been isolated was reverse transcribed. Profiled with immunoSEQ multiplex PCR; TCRdb holds only in-frame clones, not every one. The table records 250,000 to 300,000 clones, approximately 14% of them present only once. The CDR3 loop spans 15 amino acids. J gave up 5 bases and V 5 bases, and 7 bases lay outside the gene matches. CDR1 and CDR2 (germline): SEHNR, FQNEAQ (reference sequence). V and J are TRBV7-9 and TRBJ2-3, with 10 bases fitting TRBD1. This TCR was recovered from a man aged 30 to 39 with type 1 diabetes. Sample: naive CD4+ T cells from blood. In DNA form, the CDR3 reads TGTGCCAGCAGCCGGGACAGGGGAAACGAAGATACGCAGTATTTT. This translates into CASSRDRGNEDTQYF.